Listed below are T cell receptor beta chains from one sample, sequenced in a study of blood T cells in healthy people across ages. TCRdb re-called the 5' RACE reads through MiXCR, storing one row per CDR3 protein. The table shows under 2,000,000 distinct CDR3 sequences, with roughly 49% occurring only once. Specimen: blood. These TCRs come from a woman in her thirties or forties in good health. Both conserved end residues are part of each CDR3. A D gene is named only where the DNA matches it firmly. Only part of the rows carry a size: once, few, many, or a class if the clone is expanded.

J: TRBJ1-1
size: NA
D: NA
V: TRBV4-1
CDR3: CASCRDTEGPRNTEAFF
DNA: TGCGCCAGCTGCCGGGACACCGAAGGCCCACGAAACACTGAAGCTTTCTTT

J: TRBJ2-1
size: few
D: TRBD1
V: TRBV7-9
CDR3: CASSARTGEYNEQFF
DNA: TGTGCCAGCAGCGCCCGGACAGGTGAATACAATGAGCAGTTCTTC

J: TRBJ2-1
size: few
D: TRBD2
V: TRBV4-3
CDR3: CASSQDSRTSGVPEQFF
DNA: TGCGCCAGCAGCCAAGATTCCCGGACTAGCGGGGTCCCCGAGCAGTTCTTC

J: TRBJ1-1
size: NA
D: NA
V: TRBV28
CDR3: CASSQTRGHLAFF
DNA: TGTGCCAGCAGTCAAACCCGCGGACACCTGGCTTTCTTT

J: TRBJ2-7
size: NA
D: TRBD2
V: TRBV11-2
CDR3: CASSSIRGTSGGAGLYEQYF
DNA: TGTGCCAGCAGCTCAATCCGGGGGACTAGCGGGGGGGCCGGTTTGTACGAGCAGTACTTC

J: TRBJ2-1
size: NA
D: TRBD2
V: TRBV20-1
CDR3: CSARPPGLAGGSSYNEQFF
DNA: TGCAGTGCTAGACCTCCGGGACTAGCGGGGGGTTCCTCCTACAATGAGCAGTTCTTC

J: TRBJ2-7
size: NA
D: TRBD2
V: TRBV28
CDR3: CASIDGRESSYEQYF
DNA: TGTGCCAGCATCGACGGGAGGGAGAGCTCCTACGAGCAGTACTTC

J: TRBJ1-1
size: NA
D: NA
V: TRBV7-2
CDR3: CASSFENLNTEAFF
DNA: TGTGCCAGCAGCTTCGAAAACCTGAACACTGAAGCTTTCTTT

J: TRBJ1-2
size: NA
D: NA
V: TRBV2
CDR3: CASSEASPVYGYTF
DNA: TGTGCCAGCAGTGAAGCCAGCCCGGTATATGGCTACACCTTC

J: TRBJ2-6
size: NA
D: NA
V: TRBV3-1
CDR3: CASSQTVAGANVLTF
DNA: TGTGCCAGCAGCCAAACAGTAGCTGGGGCCAACGTCCTGACTTTC

J: TRBJ1-2
size: NA
D: TRBD1
V: TRBV20-1
CDR3: CSAVQGAVAWGGYGYTF
DNA: TGCAGTGCCGTACAGGGGGCAGTAGCTTGGGGGGGCTATGGCTACACCTTC

J: TRBJ2-1
size: NA
D: NA
V: TRBV6-5
CDR3: CASSYSGGEETQFF
DNA: TGTGCCAGCAGTTACTCCGGGGGTGAGGAGACCCAGTTCTTC

J: TRBJ2-1
size: NA
D: NA
V: TRBV5-1
CDR3: CASSADSSLNEQFF
DNA: TGCGCCAGCAGCGCGGACAGTTCCCTTAATGAGCAGTTCTTC

J: TRBJ2-1
size: few
D: TRBD1
V: TRBV24-1
CDR3: CATSDWDRLGYNEQFF
DNA: TGTGCCACCAGTGATTGGGACAGGCTGGGCTACAATGAGCAGTTCTTC

J: TRBJ2-5
size: NA
D: TRBD1
V: TRBV3-1
CDR3: CASSPTGQGVETQYF
DNA: TGTGCCAGCAGCCCGACGGGACAGGGTGTGGAGACCCAGTACTTC

J: TRBJ2-1
size: NA
D: TRBD1
V: TRBV6-2/TRBV6-3
CDR3: CASSYSSGQANEQFF
DNA: TGTGCCAGCAGTTACTCTTCGGGACAGGCGAATGAGCAGTTCTTC

J: TRBJ1-2
size: NA
D: NA
V: TRBV28
CDR3: CASSSFMGGKVYGYTF
DNA: TGTGCCAGCAGTAGCTTTATGGGGGGCAAAGTCTATGGCTACACCTTC

J: TRBJ2-5
size: NA
D: NA
V: TRBV4-1
CDR3: CASSQARERGIETQYF
DNA: TGCGCCAGCAGCCAAGCCCGTGAGAGAGGGATCGAGACCCAGTACTTC

J: TRBJ1-2
size: NA
D: TRBD1
V: TRBV6-5
CDR3: CASSYSTRRQGPAYGYTF
DNA: TGTGCCAGCAGTTACTCGACCCGTCGACAGGGGCCAGCATATGGCTACACCTTC

J: TRBJ2-7
size: NA
D: NA
V: TRBV7-6
CDR3: CASSTGLTYEQYF
DNA: TGTGCCAGCAGCACAGGGTTGACCTACGAGCAGTACTTC

J: TRBJ2-7
size: few
D: TRBD1
V: TRBV5-1
CDR3: CASRDSLDHEQYF
DNA: TGCGCCAGTCGGGACAGCCTGGACCACGAGCAGTACTTC

J: TRBJ2-5
size: NA
D: NA
V: TRBV2
CDR3: CASRDKGQPQETQYF
DNA: TGTGCCAGCAGGGATAAAGGACAGCCGCAAGAGACCCAGTACTTC

J: TRBJ1-2
size: NA
D: NA
V: TRBV7-2
CDR3: CASSLDVGTGNGNTF
DNA: NA

J: TRBJ2-7
size: few
D: TRBD2
V: TRBV28
CDR3: CASRTSGGISYEQYF
DNA: TGTGCCAGCAGAACGAGCGGGGGAATCTCCTACGAGCAGTACTTC

J: TRBJ1-2
size: NA
D: TRBD1
V: TRBV29-1
CDR3: CSVEATTGNGYTF
DNA: TGCAGCGTTGAAGCGACGACAGGGAATGGCTACACCTTC

J: TRBJ2-3
size: NA
D: TRBD2
V: TRBV27
CDR3: CATRLAGVLTDTQYF
DNA: TGTGCCACGAGACTAGCGGGGGTTCTCACAGATACGCAGTATTTT

J: TRBJ2-7
size: few
D: TRBD1
V: TRBV20-1
CDR3: CSTLSGQGTYEQYF
DNA: TGCAGTACCCTTTCAGGACAGGGGACCTACGAGCAGTACTTC

J: TRBJ1-4
size: NA
D: NA
V: TRBV7-2
CDR3: CASSRGATNEKLFF
DNA: TGTGCCAGCAGTCGGGGGGCGACTAATGAAAAACTGTTTTTT

J: TRBJ1-2
size: NA
D: TRBD1
V: TRBV27
CDR3: CASSLIGGWGYTF
DNA: TGTGCCAGCAGTTTAATAGGGGGCTGGGGCTACACCTTC

J: TRBJ2-7
size: few
D: TRBD1
V: TRBV6-2/TRBV6-3
CDR3: CASSYPRRGIPLEQYF
DNA: TGTGCCAGCAGTTATCCCCGCAGGGGGATACCTCTAGAGCAGTACTTC

J: TRBJ2-3
size: NA
D: TRBD1
V: TRBV27
CDR3: CASSRTGTGEWAQYF
DNA: TGTGCCAGCAGTCGCACCGGGACAGGGGAGTGGGCGCAGTATTTT

J: TRBJ2-1
size: NA
D: NA
V: TRBV11-2
CDR3: CASSFHRIRGGVDEQFF
DNA: TGTGCCAGCAGCTTTCATCGAATCAGGGGGGGAGTGGATGAGCAGTTCTTC

J: TRBJ1-5
size: NA
D: NA
V: TRBV5-6
CDR3: CASSFAGGAGQPQHF
DNA: TGTGCCAGCAGCTTTGCGGGGGGCGCGGGTCAGCCCCAGCATTTT

J: TRBJ1-2
size: few
D: NA
V: TRBV4-3
CDR3: CASSQAGQGQNGYTF
DNA: TGCGCCAGCAGCCAAGCAGGCCAGGGTCAAAATGGCTACACCTTC

J: TRBJ2-1
size: NA
D: NA
V: TRBV4-3
CDR3: CASSQDPDNEQFF
DNA: TGCGCCAGCAGCCAAGATCCGGACAATGAGCAGTTCTTC

J: TRBJ2-5
size: NA
D: TRBD2
V: TRBV10-2
CDR3: CASSESGSGRQYF
DNA: TGCGCCAGCAGTGAGTCAGGTAGCGGGCGGCAGTACTTC